A selection of T cell receptor beta chains follows, all from one sample in a study of cytomegalovirus exposure and HLA in healthy donors. Data came from immunoSEQ multiplex PCR; TCRdb stores just in-frame clones and leaves some out. The sample contains 100,000 to 150,000 clones, roughly 68% of which appear only once. Sequenced: PBMCs. Receptor source: a woman aged 45-65 years in good health and CMV-seropositive. Each CDR3 is given with its conserved first and last residue. D genes are given only for firm matches. Some rows have no size entry. The others give once, few or many, or a class for an expanded clone.

D gene: TRBD1; clone size: NA; V gene: TRBV6-5; J gene: TRBJ1-6; CDR3 DNA: TGTGCCAGCAATACGGGACAGGGTCGGTCACCCCTCCACTTT; CDR3 protein: CASNTGQGRSPLHF
D gene: NA; clone size: NA; V gene: TRBV11-3; J gene: TRBJ1-1; CDR3 DNA: TGTGCCAGCAGCCGAAGTATGCAGACTGAAGCTTTCTTT; CDR3 protein: CASSRSMQTEAFF
D gene: TRBD1; clone size: NA; V gene: TRBV7-2; J gene: TRBJ1-5; CDR3 DNA: TGTGCCAGCAGCCAAGGACAGGGAGGGAATCAGCCCCAGCATTTT; CDR3 protein: CASSQGQGGNQPQHF
D gene: TRBD1; clone size: NA; V gene: TRBV10-2; J gene: TRBJ2-7; CDR3 DNA: TGCGCCAGCAGACAGGGGTACGAGCAGTACTTC; CDR3 protein: CASRQGYEQYF
D gene: NA; clone size: NA; V gene: TRBV10-1; J gene: TRBJ2-7; CDR3 DNA: TGCGCCAGCAGTGCGGGGGACTCCTACGAGCAGTACTTC; CDR3 protein: CASSAGDSYEQYF
D gene: NA; clone size: NA; V gene: TRBV10-3; J gene: TRBJ1-3; CDR3 DNA: TGTGCCATCAGTGACAGGGTAATTGGAAACACCATATATTTT; CDR3 protein: CAISDRVIGNTIYF
D gene: NA; clone size: NA; V gene: TRBV10-1; J gene: TRBJ1-4; CDR3 DNA: TGCGCCAGCAGTGGTGCGGCTAATGAAAAACTGTTTTTT; CDR3 protein: CASSGAANEKLFF
D gene: TRBD1; clone size: NA; V gene: TRBV19; J gene: TRBJ2-3; CDR3 DNA: TGTGCCAGTAGTAGGGACAGGTTCTCCACAGATACGCAGTATTTT; CDR3 protein: CASSRDRFSTDTQYF
D gene: NA; clone size: NA; V gene: TRBV13; J gene: TRBJ2-7; CDR3 DNA: TGTGCCAGCAGCTGGAGGAACGAGCAGTACTTC; CDR3 protein: CASSWRNEQYF
D gene: TRBD2; clone size: NA; V gene: TRBV6-6; J gene: TRBJ2-2; CDR3 DNA: TGTGCCAGCAGTTACATAGCGGGGGGGCGAGGGGAGCTGTTTTTT; CDR3 protein: CASSYIAGGRGELFF
D gene: NA; clone size: NA; V gene: TRBV6-4; J gene: TRBJ2-7; CDR3 DNA: TGTGCCAGCAGTCGGAGGGATTACGAGCAGTACTTC; CDR3 protein: CASSRRDYEQYF
D gene: NA; clone size: NA; V gene: TRBV13; J gene: TRBJ2-5; CDR3 DNA: TGTGCCAGCAGTAACCGCGTCGAGGAGACCCAGTACTTC; CDR3 protein: CASSNRVEETQYF
D gene: NA; clone size: NA; V gene: TRBV12-2; J gene: TRBJ2-7; CDR3 DNA: TGTGCAAGTCGCTACGAAAGTAAATGGGGCCTCTCCTACGAGCAGTACTTC; CDR3 protein: CASRYESKWGLSYEQYF
D gene: NA; clone size: NA; V gene: TRBV11-2; J gene: TRBJ1-1; CDR3 DNA: TGTGCCAGCAGCCTGCCTCGGGGGATTGAAGCTTTCTTT; CDR3 protein: CASSLPRGIEAFF
D gene: TRBD1; clone size: once; V gene: TRBV19; J gene: TRBJ2-7; CDR3 DNA: TGTGCCAGTAGTACTCGGGACAGAACCTACGAGCAGTACTTC; CDR3 protein: CASSTRDRTYEQYF
D gene: NA; clone size: NA; V gene: TRBV5-1; J gene: TRBJ2-7; CDR3 DNA: TGCGCCAGCAGTTACGTCCAGGGCTACGAGCAGTACTTC; CDR3 protein: CASSYVQGYEQYF
D gene: NA; clone size: once; V gene: TRBV28; J gene: TRBJ1-2; CDR3 DNA: TGTGCCAGCAGTTTACGGCGGTATGGCTACACCTTC; CDR3 protein: CASSLRRYGYTF
D gene: NA; clone size: NA; V gene: TRBV2; J gene: TRBJ1-2; CDR3 DNA: TGTGCCAGCAGTGAAGCGCTTGGGCAGTCTAACTATGGCTACACCTTC; CDR3 protein: CASSEALGQSNYGYTF
D gene: TRBD2; clone size: NA; V gene: TRBV30; J gene: TRBJ2-3; CDR3 DNA: TGTGCCAGGACTAGCGGGGGGGCCTATACGCAGTATTTT; CDR3 protein: CARTSGGAYTQYF
D gene: TRBD1; clone size: NA; V gene: TRBV5-1; J gene: TRBJ2-2; CDR3 DNA: TGCGCCAGCAGCAAACAGGGGCCCCATCTAACCGGGGAGCTGTTTTTT; CDR3 protein: CASSKQGPHLTGELFF
D gene: TRBD1; clone size: few; V gene: TRBV27; J gene: TRBJ1-3; CDR3 DNA: TGTGCCAGCAAGCGTGACAGGGGCCCCGGAAACACCATATATTTT; CDR3 protein: CASKRDRGPGNTIYF
D gene: NA; clone size: few; V gene: TRBV7-2; J gene: TRBJ1-3; CDR3 DNA: TGTGCCAGCAGCCCGGGACAAGTTCTTGGAAACACCATATATTTT; CDR3 protein: CASSPGQVLGNTIYF
D gene: NA; clone size: NA; V gene: TRBV2; J gene: TRBJ1-1; CDR3 DNA: TGTGCCAGCGTTCGAGAGGTTGAAGCTTTCTTT; CDR3 protein: CASVREVEAFF
D gene: NA; clone size: NA; V gene: TRBV29-1; J gene: TRBJ1-3; CDR3 DNA: TGCAGCGTTGCACTTGCGGGAAACACCATATATTTT; CDR3 protein: CSVALAGNTIYF
D gene: NA; clone size: NA; V gene: TRBV2; J gene: TRBJ1-1; CDR3 DNA: TGTGCCAGCAGGACAGTGAACACTGAAGCTTTCTTT; CDR3 protein: CASRTVNTEAFF
D gene: NA; clone size: NA; V gene: TRBV7-3; J gene: TRBJ1-1; CDR3 DNA: TGTGCCAGCAGCTCACAGGGTGGCACTGAAGCTTTCTTT; CDR3 protein: CASSSQGGTEAFF
D gene: NA; clone size: NA; V gene: TRBV19; J gene: TRBJ2-1; CDR3 DNA: TGTGCCAGCCAGGATTTAGGCATCAGTGAGCAGTTCTTC; CDR3 protein: CASQDLGISEQFF
D gene: TRBD2; clone size: NA; V gene: TRBV29-1; J gene: TRBJ2-5; CDR3 DNA: TGCAGCGTTGAACAGACTAGCGGAGGGGGAGAGACCCAGTACTTC; CDR3 protein: CSVEQTSGGGETQYF
D gene: NA; clone size: NA; V gene: TRBV5-8; J gene: TRBJ1-2; CDR3 DNA: TGTGCCAGCAGCCCCGGGGGGGTTTGGAATGGCTACACCTTC; CDR3 protein: CASSPGGVWNGYTF
D gene: NA; clone size: once; V gene: TRBV5-1; J gene: TRBJ1-6; CDR3 DNA: TGCGCCAGCAGCTTCGAGGGAGCTTCTGGATCACCCCTCCACTTT; CDR3 protein: CASSFEGASGSPLHF
D gene: NA; clone size: NA; V gene: TRBV7-9; J gene: TRBJ2-3; CDR3 DNA: TGTGCCAGCCTCCCTTTCACAGATACGCAGTATTTT; CDR3 protein: CASLPFTDTQYF
D gene: NA; clone size: few; V gene: TRBV6-1; J gene: TRBJ1-2; CDR3 DNA: TGTGCCAGCGAGAAAACAGGGCCCTTCTATGGCTACACCTTC; CDR3 protein: CASEKTGPFYGYTF
D gene: NA; clone size: NA; V gene: TRBV5-8; J gene: TRBJ1-2; CDR3 DNA: TGTGCCAGCAGCTTGGCTATTATATCTAACTATGGCTACACCTTC; CDR3 protein: CASSLAIISNYGYTF
D gene: TRBD2; clone size: NA; V gene: TRBV6-5; J gene: TRBJ2-2; CDR3 DNA: TGTGCCAGCAGTTCTCTTAGCGGGGGAGCTACCGGGGAGCTGTTTTTT; CDR3 protein: CASSSLSGGATGELFF
D gene: TRBD1; clone size: many; V gene: TRBV19; J gene: TRBJ2-7; CDR3 DNA: TGTGCCACTAAGGGACAGGGGTTCTACGAGCAGTACTTC; CDR3 protein: CATKGQGFYEQYF
D gene: NA; clone size: NA; V gene: TRBV6-1; J gene: TRBJ1-2; CDR3 DNA: TGTGCCAGCAGTGAAGCGTACAGCCGCACCTATGGCTACACCTTC; CDR3 protein: CASSEAYSRTYGYTF
D gene: NA; clone size: NA; V gene: TRBV2; J gene: TRBJ2-2; CDR3 DNA: TGTGCCAGCAGCCATACCGGGGAGCTGTTTTTT; CDR3 protein: CASSHTGELFF
D gene: NA; clone size: NA; V gene: TRBV6-1; J gene: TRBJ1-3; CDR3 DNA: TGTGCCAGCAGCCGGGACAACTACTCTGGAAACACCATATATTTT; CDR3 protein: CASSRDNYSGNTIYF
D gene: NA; clone size: NA; V gene: TRBV25-1; J gene: TRBJ1-2; CDR3 DNA: TGTGCCAGCACCTTGACCGGGGGACCGGGGAACTATGGCTACACCTTC; CDR3 protein: CASTLTGGPGNYGYTF
D gene: NA; clone size: NA; V gene: TRBV6-1; J gene: TRBJ2-1; CDR3 DNA: TGTGCCAGCAGACCGTGGGGCAGGGTCACTGAGCAGTTCTTC; CDR3 protein: CASRPWGRVTEQFF
D gene: TRBD2; clone size: NA; V gene: TRBV7-8; J gene: TRBJ2-4; CDR3 DNA: TGTGCCAGCAGCCTAGACGGACTAGCGGTTCAGTACTTC; CDR3 protein: CASSLDGLAVQYF
D gene: NA; clone size: NA; V gene: TRBV2; J gene: TRBJ2-5; CDR3 DNA: TGTGCCAGCAGGCGGCTAGAGGGAGGGGGGCAAGAGACCCAGTACTTC; CDR3 protein: CASRRLEGGGQETQYF
D gene: NA; clone size: NA; V gene: TRBV30; J gene: TRBJ2-5; CDR3 DNA: TGTGCCTGGAGTGACCGCGCAACAGGGCACCAAGAGACCCAGTACTTC; CDR3 protein: CAWSDRATGHQETQYF
D gene: NA; clone size: NA; V gene: TRBV5-1; J gene: TRBJ2-5; CDR3 DNA: TGCGCCAGCAGCCCCGGTCAATGGGGCGAGGCCCAGTACTTC; CDR3 protein: CASSPGQWGEAQYF
D gene: NA; clone size: NA; V gene: TRBV7-9; J gene: TRBJ1-2; CDR3 DNA: TGTGCCAGCAGCTTATCAGGGGATGGTTACTATGGCTACACCTTC; CDR3 protein: CASSLSGDGYYGYTF
D gene: TRBD2; clone size: few; V gene: TRBV5-5; J gene: TRBJ2-1; CDR3 DNA: TGTGCCAGCAGCTTGCGGACTAGCGGGGACAATGAGCAGTTCTTC; CDR3 protein: CASSLRTSGDNEQFF
D gene: TRBD2; clone size: NA; V gene: TRBV5-8; J gene: TRBJ2-2; CDR3 DNA: TGTGCCAGCAGCCCAGTAGGACTAGCGTGGGACACCGGGGAGCTGTTTTTT; CDR3 protein: CASSPVGLAWDTGELFF
D gene: NA; clone size: NA; V gene: TRBV12-2; J gene: TRBJ2-2; CDR3 DNA: TGTGCAAGTCGCCGGACCCCTCCGACGGGAACAAAAGGGGAGCTGTTTTTT; CDR3 protein: CASRRTPPTGTKGELFF
D gene: NA; clone size: NA; V gene: TRBV6-5; J gene: TRBJ2-7; CDR3 DNA: TGTGCCAGCAGTTCCCTGACAGGATTCTACGAGCAGTACTTC; CDR3 protein: CASSSLTGFYEQYF
D gene: TRBD2; clone size: NA; V gene: TRBV7-9; J gene: TRBJ2-7; CDR3 DNA: TGTGCCAGCAGCACCCTCGGGGGGGGTGGGGAGCAGTACTTC; CDR3 protein: CASSTLGGGGEQYF
D gene: NA; clone size: NA; V gene: TRBV5-1; J gene: TRBJ2-7; CDR3 DNA: TGCGCCAGCAGCTTGCCTTCTCCGGGGTTGGGCGAGCAGTACTTC; CDR3 protein: CASSLPSPGLGEQYF
D gene: NA; clone size: NA; V gene: TRBV4-2; J gene: TRBJ1-1; CDR3 DNA: TGTGCCAGCAGCCAGCGGGACACTGAAGCTTTCTTT; CDR3 protein: CASSQRDTEAFF
D gene: NA; clone size: NA; V gene: TRBV7-9; J gene: TRBJ1-1; CDR3 DNA: TGTGCCAGCAGCTTAGTAATGGACACAAACACTGAAGCTTTCTTT; CDR3 protein: CASSLVMDTNTEAFF
D gene: NA; clone size: NA; V gene: TRBV11-2; J gene: TRBJ2-7; CDR3 DNA: TGTGCCAGCAGCTTGGTACGGGGTCCCCCCCACGAGCAGTACTTC; CDR3 protein: CASSLVRGPPHEQYF
D gene: NA; clone size: NA; V gene: TRBV9; J gene: TRBJ1-3; CDR3 DNA: TGTGCCAGCAGCGTTTCGGGAGATGGAGATGGAAACACCATATATTTT; CDR3 protein: CASSVSGDGDGNTIYF
D gene: TRBD1; clone size: NA; V gene: TRBV9; J gene: TRBJ2-1; CDR3 DNA: TGTGCCAGCAGCGTTGGGACAGGGGGCAAAAATGAGCAGTTCTTC; CDR3 protein: CASSVGTGGKNEQFF
D gene: NA; clone size: NA; V gene: TRBV16; J gene: TRBJ2-1; CDR3 DNA: TGTGCCAGCAGCCTAGGACTCCCCTCCTACAATGAGCAGTTCTTC; CDR3 protein: CASSLGLPSYNEQFF